The 3 T cell receptor beta chains listed next were all sequenced from one sample in a study of blood T cells in healthy people across ages. It was with a sample-barcoded 5' primer and a J-beta primer mix that a second PCR of about 6 to 11 cycles was run. One entry per CDR3 protein results from TCRdb running MiXCR on the 5' RACE reads. The sample has around 790,000 distinct CDR3 sequences; under 45% are singletons. What was sequenced was blood. Receptor source: a man between 60 and 75 years old in good health.

This clonotype has just a few counts. The chain combines TRBV6-2 or TRBV6-3 with TRBJ2-1; maybe TRBD2 (6 bases). The CDR3 has 14 residues. Deletions cut 4 bases from V and 7 bases from J, with 14 bases between. Germline assignment: CDR1 MNHEY and CDR2 SVGEGT. The chain's CDR3 is CASSFTIGGNEQFF. CDR3 DNA sequence: TGTGCCAGCAGTTTCACAATCGGAGGGAATGAGCAGTTCTTC.

The chain has TRBV2 and TRBJ1-1; D gene ambiguous. Trimming left V 6 bases short and J 0 bases short, with 17 bases between. Germline V lookup: CDR1 SNHLY, CDR2 FYNNEI. The CDR3 is 16 residues long. CDR3 amino acids: CASRGTEDFLNTEAFF. The CDR3 DNA sequence: TGTGCCAGCAGAGGAACGGAGGACTTCCTGAACACTGAAGCTTTCTTT. Using reference TRBV2 and TRBJ1-1 for the parts outside the CDR3, the full variable domain is EPEVTQTPSHQVTQMGQEVILRCVPISNHLYFYWYRQILGQKVEFLVSFYNNEISEKSEIFDDQFSVERPDGSNFTLKIRSTKLEDSAMYFCASRGTEDFLNTEAFFGQGTRLTVV.

The CDR3: CASGPGTGFSYEQYF. The CDR3, as DNA: TGCGCCAGCGGCCCCGGGACAGGGTTTTCCTACGAGCAGTACTTC. The V call is TRBV4-3, the J call TRBJ2-7; TRBD1 aligns across 9 bases. Germline V gene lookup returns CDR1 LGHNA and CDR2 YSLEER. The CDR3 runs to 15 residues. J was trimmed by 1 base and V by 8 bases; bases with no gene match: 9.